A single TCR beta chain is shown here with its context. The target antigen is unknown. The CDR3 sequence is 12 residues long. Trimming took 6 bases from V and 9 from J, leaving 12 bases between them. Germline CDR1 reads ENHRY; CDR2 reads SYGVKD. The data were obtained in a study of cytomegalovirus exposure and HLA in healthy donors. Findings of the study overall: A likely sequencing artifact accounted for one observed cluster of highly shared sequence variants. Most sequenced TCRs were rare (though some public TCRs occurred in many donors).

Both 60 Vbeta primers and 13 Jbeta primers went into the PCR. Some clones are missing from TCRdb's copy, which holds only in-frame ones; the method was immunoSEQ multiplex PCR. The sample records some 160,000 clones, almost 75% being singletons. This receptor was taken from a woman younger than 30 in good health and CMV-seropositive. The rearrangement uses TRBV10-3 and TRBJ2-1; D perhaps matches TRBD2 (5 bases). Sequenced material: PBMCs. The CDR3 region has the DNA TGTGCCATCAGGGGCGGGTATAGTGAGCAGTTCTTC. It translates to CAIRGGYSEQFF.